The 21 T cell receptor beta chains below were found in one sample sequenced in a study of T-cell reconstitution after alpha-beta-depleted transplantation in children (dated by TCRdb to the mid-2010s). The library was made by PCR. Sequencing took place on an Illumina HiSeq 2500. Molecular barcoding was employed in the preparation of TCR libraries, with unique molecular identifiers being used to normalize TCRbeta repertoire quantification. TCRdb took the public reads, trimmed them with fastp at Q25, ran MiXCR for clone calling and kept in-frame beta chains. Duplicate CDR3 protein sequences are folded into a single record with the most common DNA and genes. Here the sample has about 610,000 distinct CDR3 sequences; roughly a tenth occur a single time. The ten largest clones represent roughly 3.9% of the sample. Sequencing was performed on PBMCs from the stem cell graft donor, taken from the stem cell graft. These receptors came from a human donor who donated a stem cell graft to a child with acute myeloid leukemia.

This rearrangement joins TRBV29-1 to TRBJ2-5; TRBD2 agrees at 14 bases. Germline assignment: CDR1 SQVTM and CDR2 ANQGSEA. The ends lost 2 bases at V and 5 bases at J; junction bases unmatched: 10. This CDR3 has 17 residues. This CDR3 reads CSVERGRLAGGPETQYF. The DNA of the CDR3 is TGCAGCGTTGAAAGGGGCAGACTAGCGGGAGGGCCGGAGACCCAGTACTTC. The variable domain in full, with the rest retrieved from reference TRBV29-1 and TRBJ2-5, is SAVISQKPSRDICQRGTSLTIQCQVDSQVTMMFWYRQQPGQSLTLIATANQGSEATYESGFVIDKFPISRPNLTFSTLTVSNMSPEDSSIYLCSVERGRLAGGPETQYFGPGTRLLVL.

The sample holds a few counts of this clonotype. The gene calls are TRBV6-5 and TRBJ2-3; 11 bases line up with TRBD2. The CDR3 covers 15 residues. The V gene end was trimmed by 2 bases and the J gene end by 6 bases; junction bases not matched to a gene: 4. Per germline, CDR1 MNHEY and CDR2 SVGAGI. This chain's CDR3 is CASSYTSGGGDTQYF. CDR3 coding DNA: TGTGCCAGCAGTTACACTAGCGGGGGAGGGGATACGCAGTATTTT.

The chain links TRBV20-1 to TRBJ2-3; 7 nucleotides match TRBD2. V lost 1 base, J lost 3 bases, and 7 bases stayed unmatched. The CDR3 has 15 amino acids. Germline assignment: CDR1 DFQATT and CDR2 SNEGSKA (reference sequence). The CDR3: CSARGLGRGTDTQYF. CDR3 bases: TGCAGTGCTAGAGGGCTGGGGCGGGGGACAGATACGCAGTATTTT.

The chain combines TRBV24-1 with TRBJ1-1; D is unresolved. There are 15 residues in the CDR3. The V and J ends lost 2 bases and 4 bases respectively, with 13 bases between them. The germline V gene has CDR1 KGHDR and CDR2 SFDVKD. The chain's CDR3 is CATSDSAGSGTEAFF. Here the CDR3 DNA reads TGTGCCACCAGTGATTCGGCGGGTTCGGGCACTGAAGCTTTCTTT.

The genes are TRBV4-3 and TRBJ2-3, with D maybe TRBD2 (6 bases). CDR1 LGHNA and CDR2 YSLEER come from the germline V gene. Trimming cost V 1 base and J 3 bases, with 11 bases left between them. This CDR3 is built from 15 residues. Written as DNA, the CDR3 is TGCGCCAGCAGCCAAGGGGTGGGGGGTACAGATACGCAGTATTTT. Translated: CASSQGVGGTDTQYF.

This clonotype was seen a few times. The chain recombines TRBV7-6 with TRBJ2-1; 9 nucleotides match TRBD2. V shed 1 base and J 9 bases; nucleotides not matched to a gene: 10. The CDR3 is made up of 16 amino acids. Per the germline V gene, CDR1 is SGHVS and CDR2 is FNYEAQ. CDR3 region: CASSLGAGGSTGEQFF. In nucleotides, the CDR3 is TGTGCCAGCAGCTTAGGAGCGGGGGGTTCCACGGGTGAGCAGTTCTTC.

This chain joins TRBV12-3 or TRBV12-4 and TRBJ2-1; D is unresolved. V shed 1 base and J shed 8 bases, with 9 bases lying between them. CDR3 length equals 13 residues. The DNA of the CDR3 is TGTGCCAGCAGTTTAGGGGCACGGGATGAGCAGTTCTTC. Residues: CASSLGARDEQFF.

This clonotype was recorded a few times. CDR3 nucleotides: TGTGCCAGCAGTTCGCTCGGGTCACCCCTCCACTTT. Protein product: CASSSLGSPLHF. The chain uses TRBV6-2 or TRBV6-3 and TRBJ1-6; D call uncertain. V was cut by 4 bases and J by 10 bases, with 8 bases left in between. This CDR3 region has 12 residues. Germline V gives CDR1 MNHEY, CDR2 SVGEGT.

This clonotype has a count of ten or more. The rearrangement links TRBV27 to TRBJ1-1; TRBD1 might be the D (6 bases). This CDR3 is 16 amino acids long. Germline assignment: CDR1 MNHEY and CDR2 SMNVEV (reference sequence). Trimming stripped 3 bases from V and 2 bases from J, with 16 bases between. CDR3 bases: TGTGCCAGCAGTTTTTCCCGTGGGGGGCAAAACACTGAAGCTTTCTTT. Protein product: CASSFSRGGQNTEAFF.

As DNA, the CDR3 is TGTGCCAGCAGTGCACAGGGGGCGGCTAATGAAAAACTGTTTTTT. The encoded protein is CASSAQGAANEKLFF. The V call is TRBV28, the J call TRBJ1-4; 9 nucleotides match TRBD1. The CDR3 has 15 residues. V gave up 5 bases and J gave up 3 bases; unmatched junction bases: 4. Per the germline V gene, CDR1 is MDHEN and CDR2 is SYDVKM. Together with reference TRBV28 and TRBJ1-4, the CDR3 gives the full variable domain: DVKVTQSSRYLVKRTGEKVFLECVQDMDHENMFWYRQDPGLGLRLIYFSYDVKMKEKGDIPEGYSVSREKKERFSLILESASTNQTSMYLCASSAQGAANEKLFFGSGTQLSVL.

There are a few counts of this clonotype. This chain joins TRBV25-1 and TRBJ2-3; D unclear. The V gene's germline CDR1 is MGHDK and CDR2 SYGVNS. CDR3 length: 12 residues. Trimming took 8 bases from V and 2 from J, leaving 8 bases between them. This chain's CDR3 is CASCTATDTQYF. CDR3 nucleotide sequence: TGTGCCAGCTGTACCGCCACAGATACGCAGTATTTT.

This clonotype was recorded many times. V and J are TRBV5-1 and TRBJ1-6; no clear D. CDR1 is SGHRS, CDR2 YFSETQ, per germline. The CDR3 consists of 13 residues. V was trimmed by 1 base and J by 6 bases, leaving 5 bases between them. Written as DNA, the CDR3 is TGCGCCAGCAGCTTGAACAGTAATTCACCCCTCCACTTT. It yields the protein CASSLNSNSPLHF.

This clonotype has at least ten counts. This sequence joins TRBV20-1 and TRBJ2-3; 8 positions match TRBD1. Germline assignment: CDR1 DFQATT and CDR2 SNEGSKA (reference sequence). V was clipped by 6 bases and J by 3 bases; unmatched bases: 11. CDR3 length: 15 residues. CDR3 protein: CSAQKAGGATDTQYF. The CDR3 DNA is TGCAGTGCCCAAAAGGCAGGGGGCGCGACAGATACGCAGTATTTT.

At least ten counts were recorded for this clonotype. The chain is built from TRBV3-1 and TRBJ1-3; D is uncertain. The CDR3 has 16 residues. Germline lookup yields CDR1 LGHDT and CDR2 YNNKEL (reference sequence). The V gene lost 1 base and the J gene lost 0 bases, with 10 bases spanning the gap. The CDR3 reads CASSQGSRSSGNTIYF. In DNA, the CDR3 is TGTGCCAGCAGCCAAGGCTCAAGATCCTCTGGAAACACCATATATTTT.

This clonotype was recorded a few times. CDR3 DNA sequence: TGTGCCGCCGCCAGACAGCCGATCTACAATGAGCAGTTCTTC. Translated, it gives CAAARQPIYNEQFF. V is TRBV6-1 and J is TRBJ2-1, with D tentatively TRBD1 (5 bases). The V end lost 11 bases, the J end lost 3 bases, and 17 bases lay between the germline ends. CDR1 and CDR2 (germline): MNHNS, SASEGT. The CDR3 contains 14 residues.

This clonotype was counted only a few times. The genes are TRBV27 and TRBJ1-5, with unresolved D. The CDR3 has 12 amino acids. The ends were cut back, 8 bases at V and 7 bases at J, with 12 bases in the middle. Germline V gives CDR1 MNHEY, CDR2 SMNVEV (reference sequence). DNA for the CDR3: TGTGCCAGCGGCTATCCGGGACAGCCCCAGCATTTT. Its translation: CASGYPGQPQHF.

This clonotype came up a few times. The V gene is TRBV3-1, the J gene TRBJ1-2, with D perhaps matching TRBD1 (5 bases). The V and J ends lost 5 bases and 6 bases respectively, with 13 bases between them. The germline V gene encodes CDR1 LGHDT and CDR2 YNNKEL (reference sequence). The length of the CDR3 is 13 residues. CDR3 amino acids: CASSTDSSHGYTF. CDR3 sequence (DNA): TGTGCCAGCAGCACCGACAGTTCTCATGGCTACACCTTC.

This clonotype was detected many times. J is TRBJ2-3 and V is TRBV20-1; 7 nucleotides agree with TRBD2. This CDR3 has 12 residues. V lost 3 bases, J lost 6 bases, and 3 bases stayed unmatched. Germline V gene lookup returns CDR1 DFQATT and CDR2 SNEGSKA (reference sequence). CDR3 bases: TGCAGTGCTAGGCGGGAGCTGGATACGCAGTATTTT. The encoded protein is CSARRELDTQYF.

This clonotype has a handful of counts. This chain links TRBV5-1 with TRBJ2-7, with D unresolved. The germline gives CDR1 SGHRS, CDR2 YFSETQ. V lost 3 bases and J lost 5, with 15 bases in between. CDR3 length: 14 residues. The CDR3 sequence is CASSSDYGFDEQYF. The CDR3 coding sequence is TGCGCCAGCAGCTCCGATTATGGGTTCGACGAGCAGTACTTC.

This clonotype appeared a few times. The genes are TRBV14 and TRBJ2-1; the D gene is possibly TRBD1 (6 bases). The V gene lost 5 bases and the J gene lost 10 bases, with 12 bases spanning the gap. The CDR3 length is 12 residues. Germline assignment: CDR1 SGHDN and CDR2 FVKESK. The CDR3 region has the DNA TGTGCCAGCAGCGGTCCTCAGGGGGAGCAGTTCTTC. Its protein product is CASSGPQGEQFF.

The CDR3 nucleotides read TGTGCCAGCAGCCAAGGCCGCCAAGAGACCCAGTACTTC. Translating gives CASSQGRQETQYF. The chain is built from TRBV3-1 and TRBJ2-5; D is unresolved. V was cut by 1 base and J by 1 base, with 4 bases left in between. This CDR3 comprises 13 residues. Germline CDR1 LGHDT, CDR2 YNNKEL (reference sequence).